The 16 T cell receptor beta chains listed next were all sequenced from one sample in a study of PD-L1 blockade in urothelial cancer. Sequencing was performed with immunoSEQ multiplex PCR; in TCRdb, only in-frame clones are kept and a portion is missing. The repertoire has roughly 40,000 clones, around four fifths of them found once; the top ten carry roughly a sixth. Sequenced material: PBMCs, taken around atezolizumab (anti-PD-L1) treatment. All receptors come from a man aged 55 to 70 with urothelial cancer.

This sequence joins TRBV7-9 and TRBJ1-6; D may be TRBD1 (6 bases). Trimming took 0 bases from V and 7 from J, leaving 13 bases between them. Per germline, CDR1 SEHNR and CDR2 FQNEAQ (reference sequence). This CDR3 comprises 16 residues. The CDR3 here is CASSLAQTGHNSPLHF. CDR3 in DNA: TGTGCCAGCAGCTTAGCGCAGACAGGTCACAATTCACCCCTCCACTTT. The full variable domain, its missing parts supplied by reference TRBV7-9 and TRBJ1-6, is DTGVSQNPRHKITKRGQNVTFRCDPISEHNRLYWYRQTLGQGPEFLTYFQNEAQLEKSRLLSDRFSAERPKGSFSTLEIQRTEQGDSAMYLCASSLAQTGHNSPLHFGNGTRLTVT.

This clone was counted once. The V and J genes are TRBV6-5 and TRBJ1-3, with TRBD1 as a possible D gene (6 bases). CDR1 is MNHEY and CDR2 is SVGAGI in the germline V gene. The CDR3 has 14 amino acids. V dropped 7 bases and J dropped 0 bases, with 10 bases sitting between them. This CDR3 is CASKQGFSGNTIYF. Here the CDR3 DNA reads TGTGCCAGCAAACAGGGTTTCTCTGGAAACACCATATATTTT.

This chain connects TRBV29-1 to TRBJ2-1; possible D gene TRBD2, 5 bases. The CDR3 contains 14 residues. The germline V gene has CDR1 SQVTM and CDR2 ANQGSEA. Trimming stripped 2 bases from V and 6 bases from J, with 14 bases between. The CDR3 region has the DNA TGCAGCGTTGAATATTCGGGGTCGGGCAATGAGCAGTTCTTC. It codes for CSVEYSGSGNEQFF.

The chain carries TRBV10-3 and TRBJ2-7, with TRBD1 matching over 8 bases. The CDR3 runs 14 residues. Germline loops: CDR1 ENHRY, CDR2 SYGVKD. With V trimmed by 8 bases and J by 3 bases, 9 bases remained unmatched. The CDR3 protein is CAISGGTGSYEQYF. The DNA of the CDR3 is TGTGCCATCTCAGGGGGGACAGGTAGCTACGAGCAGTACTTC.

The rearrangement uses TRBV7-9 and TRBJ1-6; the match to TRBD1 covers 8 bases. V gave up 6 bases and J gave up 2 bases; unmatched junction bases: 3. The CDR3 length is 15 residues. Germline values: CDR1 SEHNR, CDR2 FQNEAQ (reference sequence). In nucleotides, the CDR3 is TGTGCCAGCAGTCCGACAGGGGCCTATAATTCACCCCTCCACTTT. Translated: CASSPTGAYNSPLHF.

The gene calls are TRBV29-1 and TRBJ1-2; TRBD1 aligns across 7 bases. Germline CDR1 reads SQVTM; CDR2 reads ANQGSEA. The CDR3 length is 12 residues. The V segment lost 7 bases and the J segment 4 bases; nucleotides outside the gene matches: 6. Here the CDR3 reads CSGREGAYGYTF. CDR3 bases: TGCAGCGGGCGGGAGGGGGCCTATGGCTACACCTTC.

V and J are TRBV25-1 and TRBJ2-7; the match to TRBD2 covers 10 bases. Germline V lookup: CDR1 MGHDK, CDR2 SYGVNS. The CDR3 is 14 residues long. V was clipped by 8 bases and J by 4 bases; unmatched bases: 8. The CDR3 DNA reads TGTGCCAGCGGCGCCAGCGGGGGGGCTTACGAGCAGTACTTC. Protein product: CASGASGGAYEQYF.

The chain carries TRBV5-1 and TRBJ2-2; 9 nucleotides match TRBD2. The CDR3 spans 16 residues. V was clipped by 4 bases and J by 0 bases; unmatched bases: 4. Germline V gene data show CDR1 as SGHRS and CDR2 as YFSETQ. CDR3 nucleotide sequence: TGCGCCAGCAGCACGGGACTAGCTACGAACACCGGGGAGCTGTTTTTT. Its translation is CASSTGLATNTGELFF.

The V and J genes are TRBV5-1 and TRBJ2-3; 7 bases line up with TRBD2. The CDR3 has 15 residues. V was clipped by 4 bases and J by 2 bases; unmatched bases: 7. In germline, CDR1 is SGHRS, CDR2 YFSETQ. The CDR3 DNA is TGCGCCAGCAGCGGGGGGGGGACCAACACAGATACGCAGTATTTT. Translated: CASSGGGTNTDTQYF. The full variable domain, with the rest looked up from reference TRBV5-1 and TRBJ2-3, is KAGVTQTPRYLIKTRGQQVTLSCSPISGHRSVSWYQQTPGQGLQFLFEYFSETQRNKGNFPGRFSGRQFSNSRSEMNVSTLELGDSALYLCASSGGGTNTDTQYFGPGTRLTVL.

This chain links TRBV7-9 with TRBJ2-7; 11 bases match TRBD2. In germline, CDR1 is SEHNR, CDR2 FQNEAQ (reference sequence). The CDR3 consists of 14 residues. Germline trimming cut 6 bases from V and 5 bases from J; bases unmatched to any gene: 6. CDR3 in amino acids: CASRSSGRSDEQYF. The CDR3 coding sequence is TGTGCCAGCAGATCTAGCGGGAGGAGCGACGAGCAGTACTTC.

This clone was seen just once. CDR3 nucleotide sequence: TGTGCCTGGAGTGTCCTACTAGGAACGGAGACCCAGTACTTC. Translating it yields CAWSVLLGTETQYF. This rearrangement joins TRBV30 to TRBJ2-5; maybe TRBD2 (5 bases). Germline V gives CDR1 GTSNPN, CDR2 SVGIG (reference sequence). The CDR3 has 14 amino acids. V was trimmed by 0 bases and J by 5 bases, leaving 13 bases between them.

This chain uses TRBV10-3 with TRBJ2-5; 8 bases align to TRBD1. The V gene's germline CDR1 is ENHRY and CDR2 SYGVKD. This CDR3 comprises 15 residues. Trimming cost V 6 bases and J 3 bases; bases outside gene matches: 9. In DNA, the CDR3 is TGTGCCATCAGAGGATCCGGGACAGGCAAAGAGACCCAGTACTTC. Encoded protein: CAIRGSGTGKETQYF.

A single count supports this clone. The rearrangement joins TRBV30 to TRBJ2-1; D is unclear. Germline V gene lookup returns CDR1 GTSNPN and CDR2 SVGIG (reference sequence). V was trimmed by 3 bases and J by 6 bases, leaving 12 bases between them. This CDR3 has 13 amino acids. This CDR3 reads CAWSRGPANEQFF. The CDR3 nucleotides read TGTGCCTGGAGCCGCGGCCCCGCCAATGAGCAGTTCTTC.

V and J are TRBV11-2 and TRBJ2-5, with a possible D match to TRBD1 (6 bases). The germline V gene encodes CDR1 SGHAT and CDR2 FQNNGV. This CDR3 region has 15 residues. Trimming removed 2 bases at V and 3 bases at J, with 13 bases between. Written as DNA, the CDR3 is TGTGCCAGCAGCTTATCAACCGGGACAAAAGAGACCCAGTACTTC. Protein sequence: CASSLSTGTKETQYF. The full variable domain, in which reference TRBV11-2 and TRBJ2-5 provide the parts outside the CDR3, is EAGVAQSPRYKIIEKRQSVAFWCNPISGHATLYWYQQILGQGPKLLIQFQNNGVVDDSQLPKDRFSAERLKGVDSTLKIQPAKLEDSAVYLCASSLSTGTKETQYFGPGTRLLVL.

The chain combines TRBV5-4 with TRBJ2-4; weak D call: TRBD1 (6 bases). Per germline, CDR1 SGHNT and CDR2 YYREEE (reference sequence). Between the trimmed V and J ends, which lost 7 bases and 0 bases, there was a span of 17 bases. The CDR3 spans 16 residues. The CDR3 coding sequence is TGTGCCAGCTGGGTAGGGGGAAATGTAGCCAAAAACATTCAGTACTTC. Amino acid sequence: CASWVGGNVAKNIQYF.

The DNA of the CDR3 is TGTGCCAGTAGTACTCCCTTTGGGGACTATAGCAATCAGCCCCAGCATTTT. Translation gives CASSTPFGDYSNQPQHF. V and J are TRBV19 and TRBJ1-5, with a weak D call TRBD1 (5 bases). Germline V gene lookup returns CDR1 LNHDA and CDR2 SQIVND (reference sequence). V lost 4 bases and J lost 0, with 16 bases in between. This CDR3 is 17 amino acids long.